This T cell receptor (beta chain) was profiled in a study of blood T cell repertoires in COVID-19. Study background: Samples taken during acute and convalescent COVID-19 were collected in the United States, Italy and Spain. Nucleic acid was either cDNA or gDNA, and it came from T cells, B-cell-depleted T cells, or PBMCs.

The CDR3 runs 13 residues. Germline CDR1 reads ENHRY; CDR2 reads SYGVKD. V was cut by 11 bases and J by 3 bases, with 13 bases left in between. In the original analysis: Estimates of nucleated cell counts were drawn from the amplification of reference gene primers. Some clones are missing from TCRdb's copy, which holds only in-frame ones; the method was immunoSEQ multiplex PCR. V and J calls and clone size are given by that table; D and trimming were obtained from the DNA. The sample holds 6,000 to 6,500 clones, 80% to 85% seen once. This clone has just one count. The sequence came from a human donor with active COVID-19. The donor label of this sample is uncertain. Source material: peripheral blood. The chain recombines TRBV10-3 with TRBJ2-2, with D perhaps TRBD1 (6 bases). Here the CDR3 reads CASRDTDTGELFF. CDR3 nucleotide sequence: TGTGCCTCCCGGGACACAGACACCGGGGAGCTGTTTTTT.